Reported below is one T cell receptor beta chain. Generated by immunoSEQ multiplex PCR, the TCRdb table keeps only in-frame clones and is missing some. The sample yields over 70,000 clones, about 88% seen once. V lost 2 bases, J lost 3 bases, and 3 bases stayed unmatched. There are 15 residues in the CDR3. Germline V gene data show CDR1 as SNHLY and CDR2 as FYNNEI. This sample was included in a study of control samples from healthy donors and cancer patients. This sequence joins TRBV2 and TRBJ1-2, with TRBD1 matching over 10 bases. The receptor comes from a woman in her forties or fifties with colorectal cancer. Sequences were obtained from PBMCs. The DNA of the CDR3 is TGTGCCAGCAGTGAATGGGACAGGGGTGACTATGGCTACACCTTC. This translates into CASSEWDRGDYGYTF.